The clone carrying this T cell receptor beta chain was counted a single time. The antigen is unknown. This specimen belongs to a study of blood T cells in healthy people across ages. Overall study findings and caveats: Without sorted subsets, naive and antigen-experienced compartments could not be conclusively compared.

A second about 6 to 12 cycle PCR used barcoded and J-beta primers. A template-switch adaptor containing 12 random nucleotides labeled each cDNA molecule. A single record per CDR3 protein comes from TCRdb applying MiXCR to the 5' RACE reads. The sample carries about 1,400,000 distinct CDR3 sequences, around 59% recorded once. V lost 5 bases to trimming and J lost 0 bases, with 5 bases between them. This CDR3 spans 13 amino acids. Germline V lookup: CDR1 LNHNV, CDR2 YYDKDF (reference sequence). The donors, healthy Caucasians from Russia, were aged roughly 6 to 90. Total RNA was extracted at no less than 6 micrograms per sample.

The clonotype comes from a man between 18 and 29 years old in good health. Input material: blood. V usage is TRBV15 and J usage is TRBJ2-1; D uncertain. Here the CDR3 reads CATSRRSYNEQFF. The DNA of the CDR3 is TGTGCCACCAGCCGGCGCTCCTACAATGAGCAGTTCTTC. The full variable domain, in which reference TRBV15 and TRBJ2-1 provide the parts outside the CDR3, is DAMVIQNPRYQVTQFGKPVTLSCSQTLNHNVMYWYQQKSSQAPKLLFHYYDKDFNNEADTPDNFQSRRPNTSFCFLDIRSPGLGDTAMYLCATSRRSYNEQFFGPGTRLTVL.